In this sample, the clone carrying this T cell receptor beta chain turned up once. When ophthalmopathy did not progress within 18 months, Graves' hyperthyroidism was considered stable. Diagnosis of hyperthyroidism was new in patients aged 18 to 65, and its duration was under 2 months. TCR beta CDR3 sequences were amplified from RNA transcripts. The HTBI primer set drove a first-round RT-PCR of the TCR CDR3. TCRdb reprocessed the multiplex PCR reads with MiXCR, giving one entry per CDR3 protein. The sample has about 700,000 distinct CDR3 sequences; around 13% are singletons. Losses at the gene ends were 6 bases for V and 5 bases for J; bases not matched to a gene: 9. The CDR3 has 14 amino acids. Germline CDR1 MNHNS, CDR2 SASEGT. The data derive from a study of T cells in Graves' hyperthyroidism and ophthalmopathy.

The receptor was derived from a woman younger than 30 with Graves' hyperthyroidism. The chain is built from TRBV6-1 and TRBJ1-1, with TRBD1 identical over 7 bases. The sequenced material came from blood. This CDR3 reads CASRNDRAGTEAFF. As DNA, the CDR3 is TGTGCCAGCAGAAACGACAGGGCCGGGACTGAAGCTTTCTTT.